These 8 T cell receptor beta chains share one sample of origin, sequenced in a study of cytomegalovirus exposure and HLA in healthy donors. Vbeta (60) and Jbeta (13) primers were used in the PCR. Sequencing used immunoSEQ multiplex PCR; TCRdb keeps in-frame clones, though not all of them. Seen here are about 190,000 clones, about 90% observed once, and the top ten hold over 1%. Sequenced sample: PBMCs. Every receptor here comes from a man aged 25 to 40 in good health and CMV-seronegative.

J is TRBJ2-1 and V is TRBV6-1; TRBD2 matches 7 bases. V lost 3 bases and J lost 16; bases outside the gene matches: 12. This CDR3 spans 13 amino acids. The germline gives CDR1 MNHNS, CDR2 SASEGT. This CDR3 reads CASSDAGGGNTFF. The CDR3 nucleotides read TGTGCCAGCAGTGATGCTGGGGGGGGTAACACTTTCTTC.

The chain is built from TRBV6-5 and TRBJ1-1, with D possibly matching TRBD1 (6 bases). The CDR3 extends over 14 amino acids. CDR1 is MNHEY, CDR2 SVGAGI, per germline. V lost 10 bases and J 3 bases, leaving 18 bases between the germline ends. DNA for the CDR3: TGTGCCACCGGGCGGGGGCGAGGGGACACTGAAGCTTTCTTT. The encoded protein is CATGRGRGDTEAFF.

V usage is TRBV29-1 and J usage is TRBJ2-3, with D possibly being TRBD2 (5 bases). This CDR3 contains 13 residues. Germline CDR1 is SQVTM and CDR2 is ANQGSEA. Between the trimmed V and J ends, which lost 1 base and 2 bases, there was a span of 7 bases. CDR3 region: CSVEVDSTDTQYF. The CDR3 coding sequence is TGCAGCGTTGAAGTGGACTCCACAGATACGCAGTATTTT.

This clone has a handful of counts. This rearrangement joins TRBV5-5 to TRBJ1-1; 11 bases fit TRBD1. Germline lookup yields CDR1 SGHKS and CDR2 YYEKEE (reference sequence). Trimming at V came to 4 bases and at J to 2 bases, leaving 7 bases not matched to a gene. This CDR3 is 16 amino acids long. The CDR3 DNA is TGTGCCAGCAGCCGGGTCGGGACAGGGGGAAACACTGAAGCTTTCTTT. Its translation is CASSRVGTGGNTEAFF. The variable domain in full, with the rest retrieved from reference TRBV5-5 and TRBJ1-1, is DAGVTQSPTHLIKTRGQQVTLRCSPISGHKSVSWYQQVLGQGPQFIFQYYEKEERGRGNFPDRFSARQFPNYSSELNVNALLLGDSALYLCASSRVGTGGNTEAFFGQGTRLTVV.

The J gene is TRBJ1-1, the V gene TRBV19; TRBD1 might be the D (5 bases). V was trimmed by 8 bases and J by 4 bases, leaving 17 bases between them. This CDR3 is 14 amino acids long. CDR1 and CDR2 from the germline V gene are LNHDA and SQIVND (reference sequence). As DNA, the CDR3 is TGTGCCAGTCAAGGGGCGCGGGGTCCCACTGAAGCTTTCTTT. It encodes CASQGARGPTEAFF.

This clone was counted between two and nine times. The chain uses TRBV5-4 and TRBJ2-3; D possibly corresponds to TRBD2 (7 bases). The V gene lost 4 bases and the J gene lost 2 bases, with 20 bases spanning the gap. From germline, CDR1 is SGHNT and CDR2 YYREEE (reference sequence). This CDR3 has 17 amino acids. The CDR3 protein is CASSRSSRGPNTDTQYF. CDR3 nucleotide sequence: TGTGCCAGCAGCCGATCGTCGCGGGGGCCGAACACAGATACGCAGTATTTT.

The CDR3 protein is CASSPKYEQYF. In DNA, the CDR3 is TGTGCCAGCAGCCCTAAGTACGAGCAGTACTTC. The chain joins TRBV6-1 to TRBJ2-7; no definite D call. CDR3 length: 11 amino acids. Germline CDR1 is MNHNS and CDR2 is SASEGT. V was shortened by 6 bases and J by 4 bases, with 7 bases between the two germline ends.

This clone was counted between two and nine times. The V call is TRBV27, the J call TRBJ2-2; no clear D gene. V lost 8 bases and J lost 0, with 13 bases in between. This CDR3 contains 15 residues. The germline V gene has CDR1 MNHEY and CDR2 SMNVEV (reference sequence). CDR3 sequence: CASGLSGSNTGELFF. CDR3 bases: TGTGCCAGCGGTCTTTCGGGTTCGAACACCGGGGAGCTGTTTTTT.